This T cell receptor beta chain was recorded in a study of shared clonotypes between healthy human individuals (dated by TCRdb to the early 2020s). Some background on the complete study: The cohort included three men and a couple of women between 18 and 49 years of age. Per donor, three plates each were used for CD4 naive and CD4 memory, two for CD8 naive, and one for CD8 memory. To estimate repertoire size and how much clonotype sharing occurs between individuals, the study deeply sequenced the blood TCR repertoires of five healthy adults. Different laboratories and diverse techniques were used to prepare libraries and sequence TCR repertoires, to increase sequencing depth and limit assay-specific biases. Each donor's leukapheresis produced roughly between roughly 0.85 and 10 billion PBMCs.

Using the deep immunoSEQ assay, TCR CDR3 regions were amplified from genomic DNA by multiplex PCR. Genomic DNA extracted from each cell subset was distributed evenly over all wells of several immunoSEQ 96-well plates, and each plate served as one replicate. Each replicate PCR for sorted subsets received roughly 0.2 ug genomic DNA, equal to about 29,000 T cell genomes. Purified libraries were measured with a Qubit 3.0 fluorometer, size-checked on a Bioanalyzer 2100, and measured again with the KAPA Library Quantification kit. Every immunoSEQ 96-well plate was sequenced on a separate single-read 150-cycle Illumina NextSeq 550 flow cell. The original methods were these. Because the immunoSEQ output held only junctional sequences and lacked quality scores, the filtering could not match the filtering applied to full-length reads. To assign V/J genes and CDR3, sequences were annotated using PyIR, a Python wrapper for IgBLAST v1.9, with IMGT germline references. Reads were removed for weak V/J assignments (E-value above 1e-6), missing CDR3, stop codons, out-of-frame junctions, or ambiguous translated residues. V3J clonotypes were defined as sequences sharing an identical inferred V gene, J gene, and CDR3 amino acid sequence. Percentage overlap between repertoires was calculated by dividing the number of shared unique clonotypes by the size of the smaller repertoire. RTK rarefaction, the Chao1 estimator, and Recon v2.1 estimates of unobserved clonotypes were used to assess repertoire richness. For all TCRbeta clonotypes obtained by the gDNA method from a handful of donors, generation probabilities were computed with OLGA. TCRdb obtained this table from immuneACCESS and retained in-frame rearrangements with V and J assigned. These tables miss some clones; where compared with another copy, unresolved V genes account for less than half of the shortfall, and the remainder is unexplained. Clonal size and the V and J genes are those of that table, whereas D and trimming came from the DNA. The sample table shows around 700,000 clones, and about two thirds are seen once. The top ten hold 1.5% to 2% of the sample.

A note on this clone: Its antigen is unknown. No base qualities exist here, and no much larger clone lies one base off it.

What the study reported, not specific to this receptor: The small number of donors limited the genetic and exposure-history diversity represented. Naive subsets generally had larger estimated clonotype richness than memory subsets. Rarefaction of sorted-subset datasets indicated incomplete sequencing despite the large sequencing depth. Only blood was sampled, and tissue TCR repertoires likely differ from those in blood. Sharing across a few donors was observed for approximately 5% of naive CD4, over 3% of naive CD8, around 2.5% of memory CD4, and about 0.38% of memory CD8 clonotypes. Higher generation probabilities were observed for clonotypes shared by all four sorted-subset donors than for non-shared clonotypes. Based on pairwise subsampling, the degree of clonotype sharing among donors was expected to be affected by sequencing depth.

Looking up the germline V gene yields CDR1 SGDLS and CDR2 YYNGEE. Cut back by 0 bases and 0 bases, the V and J ends lie 10 bases apart. Spanning cysteine to phenylalanine, the CDR3 consists of 16 amino acids. The sequence is cut down to CDR3 DNA, 48 bases in frame from base 1. Healthy HIV-negative adults with no recently reported acute infections or vaccinations were included as donors. Every donor was a Caucasian adult living in Nashville, Tennessee, USA. CD4+ T cells were enriched through magnetic negative selection, after which naive cells were positively selected on CD45RA and the remaining negative fraction served as the memory subset. Blood was collected by leukapheresis, and PBMCs were isolated by Ficoll-Histopaque density gradient centrifugation and then cryopreserved in liquid nitrogen vapor phase. Analytical flow cytometry was used to check the purity and quantity of every magnetically sorted T cell population. Genomic DNA was isolated from each sorted fraction and quantified by UV absorbance on a Nanodrop 2000c.

The receptor was derived from a woman in her twenties or thirties in good health. Sequenced input: memory CD4+ T cells sorted from blood. Read against the paper, the sample's cell subset or site label means: CD45RA-negative fraction. The chain couples TRBV9 to TRBJ2-1, with the D gene too uncertain to name. The DNA sequence is given as TGTGCCAGCAGCGTAGAGATCGGGTCCTCCTACAATGAGCAGTTCTTC. This sequence encodes CASSVEIGSSYNEQFF.